This entry describes one T cell receptor (beta chain). What this receptor recognizes is not known. No much larger clonotype is one base removed from it; base qualities were not supplied. The data are from a study of CD8 T cells in Susac syndrome (dated by TCRdb to between 2017 and 2020). For the study in its entirety: Repertoire sequencing was used to test whether CD8+ T cell activation and differentiation in Susac syndrome was antigen driven. Clonality of the CD8+ T cell repertoire was compared between 11 to 12 healthy donors, approximately 14 Susac syndrome patients and under 19 multiple sclerosis patients.

What the research found in general, with its limitations: The study acknowledged that relatively few individuals were included in the TCR sequencing and HLA analysis.

Taken from cysteine to phenylalanine, the CDR3 has 12 residues. Only CDR3 DNA is held: 36 bases, read in frame from base 1. The germline ends are 11 bases apart after V is trimmed by 10 bases and J by 4 bases. The germline V gene specifies ENHRY as CDR1 and SYGVKD as CDR2. RNA was extracted with the RNeasy kit and about 0.5 to 1 ug was reverse transcribed using random hexamers. The immunoSEQ multiplex PCR assay, covering 54 Vbeta and 13 Jbeta segments, was used to amplify TCR beta CDR3 regions. To correct PCR amplification bias, a synthetic template baseline was used for both primer optimization and computational correction. In the source study's methods: Only productive sequences were kept, with reads annotated to V, D and J genes according to IMGT and analyzed in immunoSEQ Analyzer. Clonality was computed as one minus Shannon entropy normalized by log2 of the number of productive unique sequences. Public and private clones were assessed among the 100 most prevalent clones of each patient and control. Susac-specific clones were defined as absent from healthy and MS cohorts, about 1,100 published viral clones and other ImmuneACCESS disease sequences. Using fastp trimming at Q25 and MiXCR clonotype assembly, TCRdb reanalyzed the public sequencing data and kept in-frame beta chains. All rows with the same CDR3 protein become a single entry with the most common DNA and genes. V and J calls and clone size were set by TCRdb, not the authors. The sample table holds hundreds of thousands of distinct CDR3 sequences, of which approximately 89% were seen once. Approximately 0.2% of the sample lies in the top ten.

Peripheral blood CD8+ and CD4+ T cells from healthy donors, Susac syndrome patients and multiple sclerosis patients were profiled by high-throughput TCR beta sequencing. Treatment-naive patients with stable or active relapsing-remitting disease fulfilling revised McDonald criteria were used as multiple sclerosis controls. CD8+ TEMRA cells were enriched by FACS, while bulk CD8+ and CD4+ T cells were purified by magnetic negative isolation. Blood was drawn into EDTA tubes, processed within 24 hours, and PBMCs were isolated by density gradient centrifugation. PBMCs destined for TCR sequencing were cryopreserved in liquid nitrogen and later thawed in a 37 °C water bath. Purity of sorted or isolated CD4+, CD8+ and CD8+ TEMRA cells was at least 90%.

The chain links TRBV10-3 with TRBJ2-1, with the D gene too uncertain to name. The sequence was collected from a human donor with multiple sclerosis. Sequencing used CD8+ T cells from PBMCs. The DNA sequence is given as TGTGCCACCCGGACGGATTACAATGAGCAGTTCTTC. This gives the protein CATRTDYNEQFF.